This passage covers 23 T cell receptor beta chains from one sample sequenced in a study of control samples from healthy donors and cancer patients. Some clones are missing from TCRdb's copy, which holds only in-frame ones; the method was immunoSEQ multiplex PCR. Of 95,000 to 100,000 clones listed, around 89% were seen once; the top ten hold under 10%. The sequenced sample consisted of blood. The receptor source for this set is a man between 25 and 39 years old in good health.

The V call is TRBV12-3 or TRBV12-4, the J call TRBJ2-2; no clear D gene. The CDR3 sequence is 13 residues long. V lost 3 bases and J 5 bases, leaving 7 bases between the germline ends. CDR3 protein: CASSFRTTGELFF. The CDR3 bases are TGTGCCAGCAGTTTTCGAACAACCGGGGAGCTGTTTTTT.

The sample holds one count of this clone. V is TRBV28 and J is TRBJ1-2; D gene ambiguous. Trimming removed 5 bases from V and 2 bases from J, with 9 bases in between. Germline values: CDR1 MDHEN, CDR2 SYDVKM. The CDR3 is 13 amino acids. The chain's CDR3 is CASSILKNYGYTF. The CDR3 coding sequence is TGTGCCAGCAGTATTTTGAAAAACTATGGCTACACCTTC.

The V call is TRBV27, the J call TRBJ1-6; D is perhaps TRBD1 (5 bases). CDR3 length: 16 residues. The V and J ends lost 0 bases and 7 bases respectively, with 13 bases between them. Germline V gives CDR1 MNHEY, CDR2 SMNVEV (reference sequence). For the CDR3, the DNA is TGTGCCAGCAGTTTATCGCCGGGGGTCAGGAATTCACCCCTCCACTTT. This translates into CASSLSPGVRNSPLHF.

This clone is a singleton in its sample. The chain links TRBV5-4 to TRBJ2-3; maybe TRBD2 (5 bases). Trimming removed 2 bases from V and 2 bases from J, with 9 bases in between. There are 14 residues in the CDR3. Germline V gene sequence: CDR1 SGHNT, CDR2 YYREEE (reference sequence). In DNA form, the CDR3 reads TGTGCCAGCAGCTTAGGACTCTCCACAGATACGCAGTATTTT. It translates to CASSLGLSTDTQYF.

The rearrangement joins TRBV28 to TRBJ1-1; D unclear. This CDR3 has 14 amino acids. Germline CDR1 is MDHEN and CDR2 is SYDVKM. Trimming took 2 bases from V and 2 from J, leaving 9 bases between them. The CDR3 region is CASSLEVLNTEAFF. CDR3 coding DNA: TGTGCCAGCAGTTTAGAGGTTCTCAACACTGAAGCTTTCTTT.

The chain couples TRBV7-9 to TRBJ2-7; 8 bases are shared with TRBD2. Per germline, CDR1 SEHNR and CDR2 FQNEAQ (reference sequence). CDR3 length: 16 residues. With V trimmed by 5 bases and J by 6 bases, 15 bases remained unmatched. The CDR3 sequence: CASSARSSGLGAEQYF. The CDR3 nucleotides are TGTGCCAGCAGCGCGAGAAGCTCGGGACTAGGCGCCGAGCAGTACTTC. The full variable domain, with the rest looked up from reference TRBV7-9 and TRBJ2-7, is DTGVSQNPRHKITKRGQNVTFRCDPISEHNRLYWYRQTLGQGPEFLTYFQNEAQLEKSRLLSDRFSAERPKGSFSTLEIQRTEQGDSAMYLCASSARSSGLGAEQYFGPGTRLTVT.

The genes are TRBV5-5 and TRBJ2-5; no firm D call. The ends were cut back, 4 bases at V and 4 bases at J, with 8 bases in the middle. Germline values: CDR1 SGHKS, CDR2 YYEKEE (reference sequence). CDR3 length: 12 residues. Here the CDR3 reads CASSPWGETQYF. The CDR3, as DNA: TGTGCCAGCAGCCCTTGGGGAGAGACCCAGTACTTC.

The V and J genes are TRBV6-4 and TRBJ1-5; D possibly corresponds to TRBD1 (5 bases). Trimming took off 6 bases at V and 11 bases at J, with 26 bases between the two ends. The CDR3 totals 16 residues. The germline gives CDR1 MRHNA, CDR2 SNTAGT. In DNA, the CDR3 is TGTGCCAGCAGAGAACCCGACAGATCGAATCAAACGGCCCAGCATTTT. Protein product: CASREPDRSNQTAQHF.

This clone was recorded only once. The CDR3 sequence is CASSISDRGTDTQYF. CDR3 bases: TGTGCCAGTAGTATATCTGACAGGGGCACAGATACGCAGTATTTT. The chain couples TRBV19 to TRBJ2-3; 7 bases align to TRBD1. The CDR3 covers 15 residues. The trim removed 2 bases at V and 1 base at J, leaving 3 bases unmatched. The V gene's germline CDR1 is LNHDA and CDR2 SQIVND (reference sequence).

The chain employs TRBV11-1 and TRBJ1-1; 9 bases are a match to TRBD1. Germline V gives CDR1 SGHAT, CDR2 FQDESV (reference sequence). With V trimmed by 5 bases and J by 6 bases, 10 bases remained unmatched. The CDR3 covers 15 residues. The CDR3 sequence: CASSNGQGWLPEAFF. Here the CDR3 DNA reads TGTGCCAGCAGCAACGGACAGGGGTGGCTTCCTGAAGCTTTCTTT.

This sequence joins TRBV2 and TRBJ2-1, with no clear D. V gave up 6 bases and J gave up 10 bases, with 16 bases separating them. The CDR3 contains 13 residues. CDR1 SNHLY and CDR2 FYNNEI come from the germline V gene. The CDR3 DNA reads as TGTGCCAGCAGGAAGACTGAGTTTGGGGAGCAGTTCTTC. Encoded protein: CASRKTEFGEQFF.

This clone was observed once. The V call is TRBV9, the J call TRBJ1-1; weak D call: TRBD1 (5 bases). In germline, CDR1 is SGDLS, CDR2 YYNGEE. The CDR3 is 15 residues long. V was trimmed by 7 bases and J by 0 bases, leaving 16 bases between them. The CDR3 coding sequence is TGTGCCAGCTCCGAGGGGATCCGAATGAACACTGAAGCTTTCTTT. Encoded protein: CASSEGIRMNTEAFF.

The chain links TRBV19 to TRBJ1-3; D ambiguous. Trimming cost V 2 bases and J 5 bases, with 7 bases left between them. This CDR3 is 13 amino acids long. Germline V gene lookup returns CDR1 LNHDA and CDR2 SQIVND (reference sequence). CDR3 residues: CASSIRARNTIYF. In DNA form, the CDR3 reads TGTGCCAGTAGTATACGGGCCCGAAACACCATATATTTT.

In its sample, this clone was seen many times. DNA of the CDR3: TGTGCCAGCAGCCATTCGGGACAGGGAATCGGGGAGCTGTTTTTT. It codes for CASSHSGQGIGELFF. This rearrangement joins TRBV3-1 (or the pseudogene TRBV3-2) to TRBJ2-2, with 9 nucleotides matching TRBD1. The CDR3 extends over 15 amino acids. Germline-derived CDR1 and CDR2 are LGHDT and YNNKEL (reference sequence). After removal of 3 bases from V and 7 bases from J, the junction contained 6 bases not matched to a gene.

CDR3 bases: TGTGCCAGCAGTGGCGGATCCTACGAGCAGTACTTC. Protein sequence: CASSGGSYEQYF. The genes are TRBV12-3 or TRBV12-4 and TRBJ2-7; D is unclear. CDR3 length equals 12 residues. V lost 5 bases, J lost 1 base, and 6 bases lay in between.

The chain's CDR3 is CASGPRGVEAFF. The CDR3, as DNA: TGTGCTAGTGGTCCACGAGGGGTTGAAGCTTTCTTT. The J gene is TRBJ1-1, the V gene TRBV12-5, with D perhaps TRBD1 (5 bases). Germline V CDR1 and CDR2: LGHNT, FRNRAP. V lost 5 bases and J 7 bases, leaving 11 bases between the germline ends. The CDR3 spans 12 residues.

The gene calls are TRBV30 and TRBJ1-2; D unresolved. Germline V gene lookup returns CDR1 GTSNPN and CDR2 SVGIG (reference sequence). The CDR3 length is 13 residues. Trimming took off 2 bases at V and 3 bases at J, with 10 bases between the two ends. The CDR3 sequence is CAWSRTVYYGYTF. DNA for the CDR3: TGTGCCTGGAGTAGGACGGTTTACTATGGCTACACCTTC.

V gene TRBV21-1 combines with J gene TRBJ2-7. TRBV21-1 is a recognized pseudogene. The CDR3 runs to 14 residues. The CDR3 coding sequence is TGTGCCAGCAGCAAAGAGGGCAGATCCTACGAGCAGTACTTC. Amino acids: CASSKEGRSYEQYF.

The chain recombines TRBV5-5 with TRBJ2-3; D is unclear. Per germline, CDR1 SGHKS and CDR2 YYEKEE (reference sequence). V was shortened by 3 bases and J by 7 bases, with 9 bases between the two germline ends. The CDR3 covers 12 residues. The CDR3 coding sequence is TGTGCCAGCAGCTATGACGGAAATACGCAGTATTTT. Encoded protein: CASSYDGNTQYF. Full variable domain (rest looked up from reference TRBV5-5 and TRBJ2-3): DAGVTQSPTHLIKTRGQQVTLRCSPISGHKSVSWYQQVLGQGPQFIFQYYEKEERGRGNFPDRFSARQFPNYSSELNVNALLLGDSALYLCASSYDGNTQYFGPGTRLTVL.

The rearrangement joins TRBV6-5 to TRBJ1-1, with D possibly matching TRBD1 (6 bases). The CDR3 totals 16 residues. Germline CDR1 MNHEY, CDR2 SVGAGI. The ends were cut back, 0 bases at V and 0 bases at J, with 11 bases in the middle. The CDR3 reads CASSYSWTAMNTEAFF. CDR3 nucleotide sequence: TGTGCCAGCAGTTACTCTTGGACAGCTATGAACACTGAAGCTTTCTTT.

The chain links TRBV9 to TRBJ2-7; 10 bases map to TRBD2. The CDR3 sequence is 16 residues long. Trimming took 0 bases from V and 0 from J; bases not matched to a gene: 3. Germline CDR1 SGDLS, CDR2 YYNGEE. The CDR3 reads CASSVAPSGGSYEQYF. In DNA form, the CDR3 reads TGTGCCAGCAGCGTAGCACCTAGCGGGGGCTCCTACGAGCAGTACTTC.

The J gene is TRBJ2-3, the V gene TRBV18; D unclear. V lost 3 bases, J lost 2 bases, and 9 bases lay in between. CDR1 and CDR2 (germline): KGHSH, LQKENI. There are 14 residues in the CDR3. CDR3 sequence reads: CASSPSDVTDTQYF. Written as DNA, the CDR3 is TGTGCCAGCTCACCGTCGGACGTCACAGATACGCAGTATTTT.

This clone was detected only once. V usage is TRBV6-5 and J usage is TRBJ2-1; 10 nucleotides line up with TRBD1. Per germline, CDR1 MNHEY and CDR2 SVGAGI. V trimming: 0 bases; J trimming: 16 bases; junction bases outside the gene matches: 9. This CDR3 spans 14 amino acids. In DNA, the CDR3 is TGTGCCAGCAGTTACTCAGGTCCGGGACAGGGGCAATTCTTC. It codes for CASSYSGPGQGQFF.